One sample yielded the 19 T cell receptor beta chains listed below, sequenced in a study of CD8+ T cells in alopecia areata. RNA extraction and reverse transcription yielded cDNA as sequencing template. Libraries were prepared by immunoSEQ multiplex PCR; TCRdb keeps only in-frame clonotypes and omits some of them. The repertoire consists of over 120,000 clones, with around 58% occurring once and the leading ten covering under 6.5%. Sample: CD4+ T cells sorted from blood, taken at week 0. The receptors were gathered from a human donor with alopecia areata.

The rearrangement uses TRBV30 and TRBJ2-3; no reliable D call. This CDR3 region has 12 residues. V shed 0 bases and J shed 3 bases, with 4 bases lying between them. CDR1 and CDR2 from the germline V gene are GTSNPN and SVGIG (reference sequence). The CDR3 DNA reads TGTGCCTGGAGTGTACAAACAGATACGCAGTATTTT. Amino acids: CAWSVQTDTQYF.

With regard to this clone: The sample holds other DNA sequences that translate to the same CDR3. The chain carries TRBV30 and TRBJ2-2; D remains unclear. Trimming left V 2 bases short and J 7 bases short, with 5 bases between. This CDR3 region has 11 residues. Germline V gene data show CDR1 as GTSNPN and CDR2 as SVGIG (reference sequence). In nucleotides, the CDR3 is TGTGCCTGGAGTTTGGGCGGGGAGCTGTTTTTT. Translated, it gives CAWSLGGELFF.

This clone was picked up a small number of times. The chain links TRBV7-6 to TRBJ2-3, with TRBD1 identical over 8 bases. This CDR3 is built from 15 residues. The germline CDR1 and CDR2 sequences are SGHVS and FNYEAQ. V was pared by 5 bases and J by 0 bases, with 4 bases of the junction left unmatched. The CDR3 bases are TGTGCCAGCAGCCCGACAGGGGCCAGCACAGATACGCAGTATTTT. It yields the protein CASSPTGASTDTQYF. The full variable domain, in which reference TRBV7-6 and TRBJ2-3 provide the parts outside the CDR3, is GAGVSQSPRYKVTKRGQDVALRCDPISGHVSLYWYRQALGQGPEFLTYFNYEAQQDKSGLPNDRFSAERPEGSISTLTIQRTEQRDSAMYRCASSPTGASTDTQYFGPGTRLTVL.

This sequence joins TRBV7-2 and TRBJ2-1; D could derive from TRBD1 or TRBD2 (5 bases each). The CDR3 runs 15 residues. The ends were cut back, 4 bases at V and 9 bases at J, with 19 bases in the middle. The germline gives CDR1 SGHTA, CDR2 FQGNSA. The CDR3 DNA reads TGTGCCAGCAGCTCGTCCGGGGCTACCACAGGTGAGCAGTTCTTC. As protein: CASSSSGATTGEQFF.

The chain couples TRBV7-9 to TRBJ2-7; D is undetermined. V lost 0 bases and J 4 bases, leaving 4 bases between the germline ends. The V gene's germline CDR1 is SEHNR and CDR2 FQNEAQ (reference sequence). The CDR3 totals 12 residues. The CDR3 DNA follows: TGTGCCAGCAGCTTAGCTCAGTACGAGCAGTACTTC. Its protein product is CASSLAQYEQYF.

This chain links TRBV30 with TRBJ1-2; TRBD1 might be the D (6 bases). Germline V gives CDR1 GTSNPN, CDR2 SVGIG (reference sequence). This CDR3 has 13 amino acids. V was shortened by 3 bases and J by 2 bases, with 10 bases between the two germline ends. CDR3 coding DNA: TGTGCCTGGAGCAACACAGGGAACTATGGCTACACCTTC. This codes for CAWSNTGNYGYTF.

J is TRBJ2-3 and V is TRBV9, with 9 bases identical to TRBD2. Germline V lookup: CDR1 SGDLS, CDR2 YYNGEE. The CDR3 length is 13 residues. J lost 6 bases, V lost 3 bases, and 2 bases had no gene match. CDR3 sequence (DNA): TGTGCCAGCAGCGCCGGACTAGCGGATACGCAGTATTTT. It translates to CASSAGLADTQYF.

This clone was counted a single time. The J gene is TRBJ2-1, the V gene TRBV7-9; D possibly corresponds to TRBD2 (5 bases). In germline, CDR1 is SEHNR, CDR2 FQNEAQ (reference sequence). This CDR3 is 16 amino acids long. Trimming left V 0 bases short and J 1 base short, with 10 bases between. The CDR3 is CASSLAPGSSYNEQFF. CDR3 sequence (DNA): TGTGCCAGCAGCTTAGCCCCGGGATCATCCTACAATGAGCAGTTCTTC.

CDR3 coding DNA: TGTGCCAGCAGCGCGGGAGAGGAAGGCCTCTACACCTTC. This sequence encodes CASSAGEEGLYTF. The chain combines TRBV9 with TRBJ1-2; D is ambiguous. The CDR3 has 13 amino acids. Trimming stripped 3 bases from V and 10 bases from J, with 16 bases between. Germline CDR1 SGDLS, CDR2 YYNGEE. Full variable domain (rest looked up from reference TRBV9 and TRBJ1-2): DSGVTQTPKHLITATGQRVTLRCSPRSGDLSVYWYQQSLDQGLQFLIQYYNGEERAKGNILERFSAQQFPDLHSELNLSSLELGDSALYFCASSAGEEGLYTFGSGTRLTVV.

V is TRBV7-2 and J is TRBJ2-4; no reliable D call. Between the trimmed V and J ends, which lost 1 base and 11 bases, there was a span of 12 bases. The germline V gene encodes CDR1 SGHTA and CDR2 FQGNSA. CDR3 length: 13 residues. The CDR3 loop reads CASSLGSQYVQYF. The CDR3 region has the DNA TGTGCCAGCAGCTTAGGATCTCAATACGTTCAGTACTTC.

V is TRBV5-4 and J is TRBJ2-5; D unresolved. The CDR3 is made up of 14 amino acids. The germline V gene has CDR1 SGHNT and CDR2 YYREEE (reference sequence). V was trimmed by 0 bases and J by 0 bases, leaving 6 bases between them. The CDR3 loop is CASSLGSNQETQYF. In nucleotides, the CDR3 is TGTGCCAGCAGCTTGGGCAGCAACCAAGAGACCCAGTACTTC.

This clone was found a few times. The CDR3 DNA follows: TGCAGCGCAGCGAGATTAGCAGGCGATGAGCAGTTCTTC. It encodes CSAARLAGDEQFF. This rearrangement joins TRBV29-1 to TRBJ2-1, with D hard to call. Trimming cost V 7 bases and J 8 bases, with 18 bases left between them. The CDR3 extends over 13 amino acids. CDR1 is SQVTM and CDR2 is ANQGSEA in the germline V gene.

This sequence joins TRBV4-1 and TRBJ2-3; 8 nucleotides align to TRBD1. V shed 4 bases and J 1 base; nucleotides not matched to a gene: 4. The V gene's germline CDR1 is MGHRA and CDR2 YSYEKL. This CDR3 comprises 15 residues. The CDR3 DNA reads TGCGCCAGCAGCCGCCTGACAGGGGGCACAGATACGCAGTATTTT. It translates to CASSRLTGGTDTQYF.

This clone was counted a few times. This rearrangement joins TRBV14 to TRBJ2-2; 11 nucleotides align to TRBD2. Germline trimming cut 2 bases from V and 4 bases from J; bases unmatched to any gene: 3. CDR1 SGHDN and CDR2 FVKESK come from the germline V gene. This CDR3 spans 16 amino acids. The CDR3 DNA reads as TGTGCCAGCAGCCAATGGACTAGCGGGCGCACCGGGGAGCTGTTTTTT. Encoded protein: CASSQWTSGRTGELFF. The full variable domain, rest sourced from reference TRBV14 and TRBJ2-2, is EAGVTQFPSHSVIEKGQTVTLRCDPISGHDNLYWYRRVMGKEIKFLLHFVKESKQDESGMPNNRFLAERTGGTYSTLKVQPAELEDSGVYFCASSQWTSGRTGELFFGEGSRLTVL.

This chain links TRBV5-1 with TRBJ2-3; perhaps TRBD1 as D (6 bases). V dropped 0 bases and J dropped 3 bases, with 11 bases sitting between them. Germline CDR1 reads SGHRS; CDR2 reads YFSETQ. The CDR3 sequence is 15 residues long. CDR3 amino acids: CASSLAVQGTDTQYF. CDR3 bases: TGCGCCAGCAGCTTGGCCGTACAGGGAACAGATACGCAGTATTTT.

The rearrangement uses TRBV18 and TRBJ1-1; D is ambiguous. The germline CDR1 and CDR2 sequences are KGHSH and LQKENI. CDR3 length: 15 residues. The V end lost 0 bases, the J end lost 1 base, and 9 bases lay between the germline ends. CDR3 amino acids: CASSPPYARNTEAFF. CDR3 coding DNA: TGTGCCAGCTCACCACCGTATGCACGGAACACTGAAGCTTTCTTT.

V and J are TRBV30 and TRBJ2-7; 8 nucleotides agree with TRBD2. The CDR3 spans 14 residues. Germline V gene lookup returns CDR1 GTSNPN and CDR2 SVGIG (reference sequence). The J segment lost 1 base and the V segment lost 5 bases, leaving 7 bases of the junction unmatched. The CDR3 DNA reads as TGTGCCTGGGGCCTGGGGACTAGGTCCTACGAGCAGTACTTC. Its translation: CAWGLGTRSYEQYF.

This clone was observed once. In the same sample, other DNA sequences code for this CDR3. The chain uses TRBV6-5 and TRBJ2-7, with D tentatively TRBD1 (5 bases). The CDR3 spans 13 residues. Germline V gives CDR1 MNHEY, CDR2 SVGAGI. V dropped 3 bases and J dropped 1 base, with 7 bases sitting between them. The chain's CDR3 is CASSYDRSYEQYF. CDR3 sequence (DNA): TGTGCCAGCAGTTATGACAGATCCTACGAGCAGTACTTC.

The chain links TRBV30 to TRBJ2-3; TRBD2 might be the D (6 bases). V was cut by 4 bases and J by 4 bases, with 30 bases left in between. The germline V gene has CDR1 GTSNPN and CDR2 SVGIG (reference sequence). This CDR3 comprises 19 residues. The CDR3 here is CAWTGAWGSDYPLSDTQYF. The CDR3 region has the DNA TGTGCCTGGACGGGCGCCTGGGGTTCGGACTATCCTCTCTCAGATACGCAGTATTTT.